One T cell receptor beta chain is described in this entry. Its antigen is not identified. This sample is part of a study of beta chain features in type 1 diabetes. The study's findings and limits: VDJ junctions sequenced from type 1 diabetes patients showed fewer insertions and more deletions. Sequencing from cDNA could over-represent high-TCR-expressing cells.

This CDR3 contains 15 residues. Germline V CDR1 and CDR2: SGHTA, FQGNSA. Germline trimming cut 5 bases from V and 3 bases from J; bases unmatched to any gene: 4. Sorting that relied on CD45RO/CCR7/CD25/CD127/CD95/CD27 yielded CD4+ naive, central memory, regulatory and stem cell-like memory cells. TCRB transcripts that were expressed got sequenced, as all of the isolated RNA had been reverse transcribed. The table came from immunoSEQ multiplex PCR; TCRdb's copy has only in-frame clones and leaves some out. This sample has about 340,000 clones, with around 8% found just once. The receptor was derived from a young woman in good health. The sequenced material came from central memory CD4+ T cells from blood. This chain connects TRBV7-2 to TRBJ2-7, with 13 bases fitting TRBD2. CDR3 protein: CASSRLAGGLYEQYF. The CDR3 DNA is TGTGCCAGCAGCCGACTAGCGGGAGGCCTCTACGAGCAGTACTTC.